Listed below are T cell receptor beta chains from one sample, sequenced in a study of T cell changes during pregnancy in multiple sclerosis. Generated by immunoSEQ multiplex PCR, the TCRdb table keeps only in-frame clones and is missing some. The sample has just over 55,000 clones; 80% to 95% are singletons. The material was peripheral blood, obtained after pregnancy. These receptor sequences come from a female donor in good health, enrolled as a control in a pregnancy study. The CDR3 runs from the conserved cysteine through the conserved F or W. D genes are given only for firm matches. The size entry is marked missing in some rows and otherwise reads once, few, many or a size class.

>.|TRBJ2-4|TRBV10-3|.
CAISGQGNIQYF
TGTGCCATCAGTGGGCAGGGCAACATTCAGTACTTC
>TRBD1|TRBJ2-2|TRBV7-2|.
CASSLAPDRAINTGELFF
TGTGCCAGCAGCTTAGCCCCGGACAGGGCGATAAACACCGGGGAGCTGTTTTTT
>.|TRBJ1-2|TRBV7-2|.
CASSLVTRGLRDYGYTF
TGTGCCAGCAGCTTAGTTACCCGGGGGTTAAGGGACTATGGCTACACCTTC
>TRBD2|TRBJ2-7|TRBV19|.
CASSIVSGATYEQYF
TGTGCCAGTAGTATAGTTAGCGGGGCTACCTACGAGCAGTACTTC
>.|TRBJ2-5|TRBV19|.
CASSPGTSRETQYF
TGTGCCAGTAGTCCCGGGACATCACGAGAGACCCAGTACTTC
>.|TRBJ2-5|TRBV5-4|.
CASSLGAGQETQYF
TGTGCCAGCAGCTTGGGTGCAGGCCAAGAGACCCAGTACTTC
>.|TRBJ1-4|TRBV5-1|few
CASSPREGNEKLFF
TGCGCCAGCAGCCCCCGAGAGGGTAATGAAAAACTGTTTTTT
>TRBD1|TRBJ2-2|TRBV7-8|.
CASSLGPGQGAGELFF
TGTGCCAGCAGCTTAGGTCCGGGACAGGGCGCCGGGGAGCTGTTTTTT
>.|TRBJ1-2|TRBV9|.
CASSTQQVSGYGYTF
TGTGCCAGCAGCACCCAACAAGTTTCGGGCTATGGCTACACCTTC
>.|TRBJ2-7|TRBV7-9|.
CASSLTGNEQYF
TGTGCCAGCAGCTTAACAGGTAACGAGCAGTACTTC
>.|TRBJ2-2|TRBV5-6|.
CASSQTGANTGELFF
TGTGCCAGCAGCCAGACAGGAGCGAACACCGGGGAGCTGTTTTTT